The T cell receptor beta chain described here comes from a study of cytomegalovirus exposure and HLA in healthy donors. Study-level results: Researchers reported that three CMV-associated chains were confirmed in vitro as CMV antigen-specific. Compared with the roughly 700-donor mean, an Asian-associated ancestry cluster reportedly had fewer N-insertions, according to a later analysis.

For this clone: As yet, its antigen is unknown.

The primer mix had 60 Vbeta and 13 Jbeta primers. The repertoire was sequenced with immunoSEQ multiplex PCR; TCRdb's copy has only in-frame clones and lacks some. The sample holds around 190,000 clones, approximately 84% seen once. V lost 1 base and J lost 4, with 13 bases in between. This CDR3 contains 15 residues. The germline CDR1 and CDR2 sequences are KGHSH and LQKENI. The V call is TRBV18, the J call TRBJ1-1, with D uncertain. The receptor's source is a female donor in good health and CMV-seronegative. Sequenced input: PBMCs. The CDR3 spells CASSPQARQITEAFF. Here the CDR3 DNA reads TGTGCCAGCTCACCACAGGCCAGGCAGATCACTGAAGCTTTCTTT.